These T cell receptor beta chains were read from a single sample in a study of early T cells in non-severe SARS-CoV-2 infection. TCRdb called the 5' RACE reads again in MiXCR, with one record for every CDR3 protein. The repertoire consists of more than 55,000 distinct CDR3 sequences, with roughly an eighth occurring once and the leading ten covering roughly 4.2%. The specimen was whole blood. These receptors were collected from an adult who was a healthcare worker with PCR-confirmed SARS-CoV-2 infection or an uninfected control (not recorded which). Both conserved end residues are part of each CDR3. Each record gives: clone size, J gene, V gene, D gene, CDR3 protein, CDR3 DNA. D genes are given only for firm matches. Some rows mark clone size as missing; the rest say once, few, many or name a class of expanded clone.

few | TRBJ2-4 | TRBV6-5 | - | CASGFGLKNIQYF | TGTGCCAGCGGGTTTGGGTTGAAAAACATTCAGTACTTC
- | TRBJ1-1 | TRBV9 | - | CASSEGRDTEAFF | TGTGCCAGCAGCGAGGGCAGGGACACTGAAGCTTTCTTT
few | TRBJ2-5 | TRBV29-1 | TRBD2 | CSVARLAEPQETQYF | TGCAGCGTTGCAAGGCTAGCGGAGCCCCAAGAGACCCAGTACTTC
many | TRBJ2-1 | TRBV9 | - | CASSPGTATYNEQFF | TGTGCCAGCAGCCCCGGGACTGCCACCTACAATGAGCAGTTCTTC
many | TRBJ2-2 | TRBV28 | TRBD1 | CASRIVQGATGELFF | TGTGCCAGCAGGATCGTACAGGGGGCGACCGGGGAGCTGTTTTTT
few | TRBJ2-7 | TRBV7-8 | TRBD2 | CASSLGVTSGGSYEQYF | TGTGCCAGCAGCTTAGGGGTAACTAGCGGAGGTTCCTACGAGCAGTACTTC
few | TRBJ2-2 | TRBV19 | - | CASTKDGELFF | TGTGCCAGTACTAAGGACGGGGAGCTGTTTTTT
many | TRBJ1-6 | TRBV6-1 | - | CASRTNSPLHF | TGTGCCAGCCGGACTAATTCACCCCTCCACTTT
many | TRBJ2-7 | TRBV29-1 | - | CSAGDGSYEQYF | TGCAGCGCGGGGGACGGATCCTACGAGCAGTACTTC
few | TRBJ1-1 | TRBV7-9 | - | CASSLGGGYEAFF | TGTGCCAGCAGCTTGGGGGGAGGATATGAAGCTTTCTTT
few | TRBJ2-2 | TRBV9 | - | CASSVRSRELFF | TGTGCCAGCAGCGTCCGATCCCGGGAGCTGTTTTTT
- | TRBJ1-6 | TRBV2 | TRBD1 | CASSRDRRSPLHF | TGTGCCAGCAGCCGGGACAGACGGTCACCCCTCCACTTT
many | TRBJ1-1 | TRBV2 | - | CASSELARKTEAFF | TGTGCCAGCAGTGAACTAGCGAGAAAAACTGAAGCTTTCTTT
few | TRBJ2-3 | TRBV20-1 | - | CSASESLGIPQYF | TGCAGTGCTAGCGAGAGCTTGGGCATCCCGCAGTATTTT
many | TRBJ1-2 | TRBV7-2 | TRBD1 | CASSSRGQYYGYTF | TGTGCCAGCAGCTCAAGGGGGCAGTACTATGGCTACACCTTC
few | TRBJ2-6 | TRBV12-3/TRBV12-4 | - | CASSLLAGANVLTF | TGTGCCAGCAGTTTATTGGCTGGGGCCAACGTCCTGACTTTC
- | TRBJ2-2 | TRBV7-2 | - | CASSLHAGGELFF | TGTGCCAGCAGCTTACATGCTGGCGGGGAGCTGTTTTTT
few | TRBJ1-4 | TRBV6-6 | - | CASNSDGGNEKLFF | TGTGCCAGCAATTCCGATGGTGGTAATGAAAAACTGTTTTTT
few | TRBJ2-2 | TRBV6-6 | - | CASSRQLRGNTGELFF | TGTGCCAGCAGCCGACAGCTAAGGGGAAACACCGGGGAGCTGTTTTTT
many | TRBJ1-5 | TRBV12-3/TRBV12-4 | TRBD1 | CASSPGGTGSNQPQHF | TGTGCCAGCAGCCCCGGCGGGACAGGGAGCAATCAGCCCCAGCATTTT
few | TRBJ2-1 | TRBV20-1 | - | CSARDATRGPSNEQFF | TGCAGTGCTAGAGATGCGACTAGGGGCCCTTCCAATGAGCAGTTCTTC
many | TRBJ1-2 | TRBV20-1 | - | CSARPAQENGYTF | TGCAGTGCGCGCCCCGCACAGGAGAATGGCTACACCTTC
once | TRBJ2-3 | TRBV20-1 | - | CSAPLQGTTDTQYF | TGCAGTGCTCCTCTCCAGGGAACCACAGATACGCAGTATTTT
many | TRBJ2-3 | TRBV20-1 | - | CSAPRQISTDTQYF | TGCAGTGCTCCCAGACAGATTAGCACAGATACGCAGTATTTT
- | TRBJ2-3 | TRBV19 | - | CASRTPGKGTDTQYF | TGTGCCAGTAGGACCCCAGGGAAAGGCACAGATACGCAGTATTTT
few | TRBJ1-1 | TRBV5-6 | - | CASSSGFSGTEAFF | TGTGCCAGCAGCTCGGGCTTCTCGGGCACTGAAGCTTTCTTT
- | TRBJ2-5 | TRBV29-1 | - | CSVTGRVRETQYF | TGCAGCGTCACAGGGAGGGTTCGGGAGACCCAGTACTTC
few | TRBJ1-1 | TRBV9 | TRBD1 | CASSKRTGVRTEAFF | TGTGCCAGCAGCAAAAGGACAGGGGTGAGGACTGAAGCTTTCTTT
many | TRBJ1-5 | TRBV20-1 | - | CSARKQGQPQHF | TGCAGTGCTCGGAAGCAGGGGCAGCCCCAGCATTTT
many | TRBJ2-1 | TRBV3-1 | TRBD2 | CASSQLGLASNEQFF | TGTGCCAGCAGCCAACTCGGACTAGCGAGCAATGAGCAGTTCTTC
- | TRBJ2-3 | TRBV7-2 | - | CASSFSTDTQYF | TGTGCCAGCAGCTTTAGCACAGATACGCAGTATTTT
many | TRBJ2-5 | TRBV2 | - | CASSGTTYQETQYF | TGTGCCAGCAGTGGAACCACGTACCAAGAGACCCAGTACTTC
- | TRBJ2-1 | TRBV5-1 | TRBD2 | CASSILAQKNNEQFF | TGCGCCAGCAGCATACTAGCGCAGAAGAACAATGAGCAGTTCTTC
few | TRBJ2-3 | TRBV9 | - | CASSVRSSPDTQYF | TGTGCCAGCAGCGTACGATCGTCTCCAGATACGCAGTATTTT
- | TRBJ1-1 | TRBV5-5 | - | CASSFGGTEAFF | TGTGCCAGCAGCTTCGGGGGGACTGAAGCTTTCTTT
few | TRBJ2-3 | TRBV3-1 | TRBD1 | CASSQRQGVTDTQYF | TGTGCCAGCAGCCAAAGACAGGGGGTAACAGATACGCAGTATTTT
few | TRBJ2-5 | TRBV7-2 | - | CASSFQGRKETQYF | TGTGCCAGCAGCTTCCAGGGACGAAAAGAGACCCAGTACTTC
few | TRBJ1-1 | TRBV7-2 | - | CASSLWALNTEAFF | TGTGCCAGCAGCTTATGGGCATTGAACACTGAAGCTTTCTTT
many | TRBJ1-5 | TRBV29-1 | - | CSARGRGPGEPQHF | TGCAGCGCCAGGGGCAGAGGTCCTGGGGAGCCCCAGCATTTT
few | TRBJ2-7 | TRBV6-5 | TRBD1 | CASSVDRGGYEQYF | TGTGCCAGCAGTGTGGACAGGGGTGGCTACGAGCAGTACTTC
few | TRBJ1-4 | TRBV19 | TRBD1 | CAIGGGQVNEKLFF | TGTGCCATCGGCGGGGGACAGGTTAATGAAAAACTGTTTTTT
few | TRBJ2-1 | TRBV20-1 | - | CSAWSTVTNEQFF | TGCAGTGCTTGGTCTACTGTCACCAATGAGCAGTTCTTC
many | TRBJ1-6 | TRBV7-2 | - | CASSPRGSSYNSPLHF | TGTGCCAGCAGCCCGAGGGGGAGCTCCTATAATTCACCCCTCCACTTT
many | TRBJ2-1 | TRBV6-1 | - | CASSRHSESYNEQFF | TGTGCCAGCAGCAGACATAGCGAGTCCTACAATGAGCAGTTCTTC
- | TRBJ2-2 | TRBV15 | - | CATSTGRGETGELFF | TGTGCCACCAGCACAGGGCGGGGAGAGACCGGGGAGCTGTTTTTT
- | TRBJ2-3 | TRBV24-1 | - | CATSDIDTQYF | TGTGCCACCAGTGATATAGATACGCAGTATTTT
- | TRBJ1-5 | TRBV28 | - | CASSLSSPGLNQPQHF | TGTGCCAGCAGTTTATCGTCACCAGGGTTGAATCAGCCCCAGCATTTT
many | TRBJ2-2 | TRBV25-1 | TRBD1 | CASTLTGGTGELFF | TGTGCCAGCACCCTTACAGGGGGCACCGGGGAGCTGTTTTTT
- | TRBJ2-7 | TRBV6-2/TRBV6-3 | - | CASSFRDTVNEQYF | TGTGCCAGCAGTTTCCGAGACACAGTAAACGAGCAGTACTTC
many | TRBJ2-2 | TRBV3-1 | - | CASSQDDYKVYTGELFF | TGTGCCAGCAGCCAAGATGATTATAAGGTTTACACCGGGGAGCTGTTTTTT
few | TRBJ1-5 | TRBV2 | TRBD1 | CASSEARTGYQPQHF | TGTGCCAGCAGTGAAGCTCGGACAGGGTATCAGCCCCAGCATTTT
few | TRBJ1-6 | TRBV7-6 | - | CASSLALGGGSPLHF | TGTGCCAGCAGCTTAGCGCTCGGCGGCGGTTCACCCCTCCACTTT
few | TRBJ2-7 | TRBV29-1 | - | CSVEERSSYEQYF | TGCAGCGTTGAGGAGAGGAGCTCCTACGAGCAGTACTTC
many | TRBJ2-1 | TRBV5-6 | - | CASSLEGEQFF | TGTGCCAGCAGCTTGGAGGGCGAGCAGTTCTTC
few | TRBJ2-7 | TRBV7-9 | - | CASSLAHYEQYF | TGTGCCAGCAGCTTAGCTCACTACGAGCAGTACTTC
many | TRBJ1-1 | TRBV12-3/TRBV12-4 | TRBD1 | CASSPRTGQPEAFF | TGTGCCAGCAGTCCGAGGACAGGGCAGCCTGAAGCTTTCTTT
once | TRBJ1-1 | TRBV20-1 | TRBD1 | CSARDRQGGSTEAFF | TGCAGTGCTAGAGATCGACAGGGGGGGAGCACTGAAGCTTTCTTT
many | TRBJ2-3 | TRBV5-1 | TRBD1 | CASKSRQGPDTQYF | TGCGCCAGCAAGTCGCGACAGGGCCCAGATACGCAGTATTTT
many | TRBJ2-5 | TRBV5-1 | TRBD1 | CASSSQGTGGLETQYF | TGCGCCAGCAGCTCCCAAGGGACAGGGGGCCTTGAGACCCAGTACTTC
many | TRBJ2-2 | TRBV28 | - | CASRTGTGELFF | TGTGCCAGCAGAACGGGGACCGGGGAGCTGTTTTTT